This T cell receptor (beta chain) was identified during a study of beta chain features in type 1 diabetes. Isolated RNA was reverse transcribed in full, so expressed TCRB transcripts were sequenced. Libraries were prepared by immunoSEQ multiplex PCR; TCRdb keeps only in-frame clonotypes and omits some of them. There are under 900,000 clones in the sample; roughly a sixth occur only once, and 0.023% lies in the top ten. Germline CDR1 MNHNS, CDR2 SASEGT. The CDR3 consists of 14 residues. V was clipped by 8 bases and J by 9 bases, with 20 bases between them. This chain connects TRBV6-1 to TRBJ2-1; TRBD2 is a possible D gene (5 bases). The sequencing input was naive CD4+ T cells from blood. The clonotype comes from a woman under 30 in good health. CDR3 in DNA: TGTGCCAGCCCTCCCCGAGGGCATCGCGGTGAGCAGTTCTTC. Amino acids: CASPPRGHRGEQFF.